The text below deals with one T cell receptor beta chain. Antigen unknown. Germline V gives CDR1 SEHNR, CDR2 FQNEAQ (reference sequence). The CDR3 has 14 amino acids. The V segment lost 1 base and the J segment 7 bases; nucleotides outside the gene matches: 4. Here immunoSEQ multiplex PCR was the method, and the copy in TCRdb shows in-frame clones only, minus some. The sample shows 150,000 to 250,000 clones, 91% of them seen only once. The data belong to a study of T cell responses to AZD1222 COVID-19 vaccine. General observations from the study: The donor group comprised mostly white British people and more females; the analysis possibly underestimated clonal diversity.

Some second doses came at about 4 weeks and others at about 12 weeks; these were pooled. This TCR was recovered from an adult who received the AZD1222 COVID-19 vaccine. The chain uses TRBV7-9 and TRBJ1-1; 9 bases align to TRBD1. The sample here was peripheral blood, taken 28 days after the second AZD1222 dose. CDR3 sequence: CASSLGGQGLEAFF. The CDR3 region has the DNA TGTGCCAGCAGCTTAGGGGGACAGGGCCTTGAAGCTTTCTTT.